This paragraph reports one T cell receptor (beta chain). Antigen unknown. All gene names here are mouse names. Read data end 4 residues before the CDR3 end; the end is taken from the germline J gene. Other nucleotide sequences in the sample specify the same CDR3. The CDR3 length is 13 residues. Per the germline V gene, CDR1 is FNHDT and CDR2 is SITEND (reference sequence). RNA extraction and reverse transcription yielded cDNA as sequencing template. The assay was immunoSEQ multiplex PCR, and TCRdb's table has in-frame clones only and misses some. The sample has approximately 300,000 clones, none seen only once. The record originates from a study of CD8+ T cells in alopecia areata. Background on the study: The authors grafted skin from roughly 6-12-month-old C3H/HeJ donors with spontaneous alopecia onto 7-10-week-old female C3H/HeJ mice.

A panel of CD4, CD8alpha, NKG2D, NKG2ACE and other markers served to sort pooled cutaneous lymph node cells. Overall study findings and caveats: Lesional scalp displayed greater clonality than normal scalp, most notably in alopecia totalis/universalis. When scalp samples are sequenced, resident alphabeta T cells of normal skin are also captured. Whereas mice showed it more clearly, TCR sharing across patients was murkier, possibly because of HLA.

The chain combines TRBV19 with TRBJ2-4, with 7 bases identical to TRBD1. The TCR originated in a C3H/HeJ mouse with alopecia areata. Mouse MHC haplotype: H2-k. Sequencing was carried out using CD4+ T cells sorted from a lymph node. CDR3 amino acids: CASSRDRKNTLYF. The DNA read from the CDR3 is TGTGCCAGCAGCCGGGACAGAAAAAAC. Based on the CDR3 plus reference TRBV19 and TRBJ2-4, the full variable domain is GGIITQTPKFLIGQEGQKLTLKCQQNFNHDTMYWYRQDSGKGLRLIYYSITENDLQKGDLSEGYDASREKKSSFSLTVTSAQKNEMAVFLCASSRDRKNTLYFGAGTRLSVL.